The 32 T cell receptor beta chains below all came from one sample that was sequenced in a study of spatial heterogeneity in lung cancer. General study results and limits: For expanded intratumoral alpha and beta TCRs, counts tracked tumor mutation counts.

Regarding time point: sample taken at primary tumor resection. Antigen specificity for these receptors is unknown. In TCRdb, the 5' RACE reads were re-called with MiXCR into one record per CDR3 protein. The sample lists about 100,000 distinct CDR3 sequences, 4.4% occurring once. The specimen was lung tumor tissue, collected at surgery. Receptor source: a male donor with early-stage non-small cell lung cancer.

This clonotype showed up many times. The chain links TRBV7-9 to TRBJ1-1; D gene ambiguous. CDR3 length: 12 amino acids. The V and J ends lost 5 bases and 6 bases respectively, with 10 bases between them. Germline assignment: CDR1 SEHNR and CDR2 FQNEAQ (reference sequence). CDR3 residues: CASSPGMSEAFF. CDR3 coding DNA: TGTGCCAGCAGCCCCGGGATGTCTGAAGCTTTCTTT.

This clonotype has a count of ten or more. The rearrangement uses TRBV11-2 and TRBJ1-1; 7 bases line up with TRBD1. CDR3 length: 15 residues. Germline loops: CDR1 SGHAT, CDR2 FQNNGV. Trimming cost V 5 bases and J 6 bases; bases outside gene matches: 12. CDR3: CASSPTGARTSEAFF. DNA for the CDR3: TGTGCCAGCAGCCCAACAGGGGCAAGAACCTCTGAAGCTTTCTTT.

This chain links TRBV6-1 with TRBJ2-2, with 9 bases matching TRBD1. From germline, CDR1 is MNHNS and CDR2 SASEGT. Trimming cost V 11 bases and J 7 bases; bases outside gene matches: 8. The CDR3 sequence is 13 residues long. In nucleotides, the CDR3 is TGTGCCGGAAACAGGGGGCTGATCGGGGAGCTGTTTTTT. Translated: CAGNRGLIGELFF.

This clonotype has ten or more counts. This chain uses TRBV5-1 with TRBJ1-1; perhaps TRBD1 as D (6 bases). This CDR3 is built from 14 residues. Per the germline V gene, CDR1 is SGHRS and CDR2 is YFSETQ. The V gene lost 3 bases and the J gene lost 4 bases, with 13 bases spanning the gap. The CDR3: CASSSGGATTEAFF. CDR3 nucleotide sequence: TGCGCCAGCAGCTCCGGGGGGGCGACCACTGAAGCTTTCTTT. Combining the CDR3 with reference TRBV5-1 and TRBJ1-1 gives the whole variable domain KAGVTQTPRYLIKTRGQQVTLSCSPISGHRSVSWYQQTPGQGLQFLFEYFSETQRNKGNFPGRFSGRQFSNSRSEMNVSTLELGDSALYLCASSSGGATTEAFFGQGTRLTVV.

This chain connects TRBV12-3 or TRBV12-4 to TRBJ1-5; no clear D. V lost 2 bases and J 11 bases, leaving 13 bases between the germline ends. The CDR3 is made up of 13 amino acids. The CDR3 reads CASSLNDEGAQHF. The CDR3 DNA reads as TGTGCCAGCAGTTTAAACGACGAGGGTGCCCAGCATTTT.

This clonotype appeared many times. The chain uses TRBV2 and TRBJ1-4; 8 bases fit TRBD1. The length of the CDR3 is 14 residues. Germline CDR1 and CDR2: SNHLY and FYNNEI. After removal of 3 bases from V and 11 bases from J, the junction contained 8 bases not matched to a gene. The CDR3 here is CASSDETGVLKLFF. The DNA for the CDR3 is TGTGCCAGCAGTGACGAGACAGGGGTCCTGAAACTGTTTTTT.

In this sample, this clonotype turned up many times. The chain is built from TRBV6-6 and TRBJ1-5; maybe TRBD1 (5 bases). Between the trimmed V and J ends, which lost 4 bases and 2 bases, there was a span of 12 bases. From germline, CDR1 is MNHNY and CDR2 SVGAGI (reference sequence). The CDR3 runs to 15 residues. CDR3 nucleotide sequence: TGTGCCAGCAGTTTCCCCGGGGGAGGCAATCAGCCCCAGCATTTT. It is translated as CASSFPGGGNQPQHF.

The chain links TRBV19 to TRBJ1-5, with D perhaps TRBD1 (6 bases). This CDR3 contains 16 residues. Germline V gives CDR1 LNHDA, CDR2 SQIVND (reference sequence). Trimming cost V 5 bases and J 0 bases, with 14 bases left between them. This CDR3 reads CASSPSTGYSNQPQHF. The CDR3 nucleotides read TGTGCCAGTAGTCCGTCGACAGGCTATAGCAATCAGCCCCAGCATTTT.

The chain links TRBV13 to TRBJ2-3, with D possibly being TRBD1 (6 bases). CDR3 length: 13 amino acids. V was trimmed by 5 bases and J by 3 bases, leaving 9 bases between them. Germline V lookup: CDR1 PRHDT, CDR2 FYEKMQ (reference sequence). CDR3 region: CASSADRTDTQYF. The CDR3 DNA reads as TGTGCCAGCAGCGCCGACAGGACAGATACGCAGTATTTT.

Many counts were recorded for this clonotype. The gene calls are TRBV20-1 and TRBJ2-2; D perhaps matches TRBD2 (6 bases). Trimming shortened V by 3 bases and J by 0 bases, and 17 bases separated the two germline ends. The CDR3 consists of 17 residues. Germline CDR1 is DFQATT and CDR2 is SNEGSKA (reference sequence). The CDR3 sequence is CSASGRGSSANTGELFF. CDR3 nucleotide sequence: TGCAGTGCTAGCGGGAGAGGGTCATCTGCGAACACCGGGGAGCTGTTTTTT.

This clonotype was seen repeatedly, ten times or more. The chain employs TRBV12-3 or TRBV12-4 and TRBJ2-3; 9 bases fit TRBD2. V lost 2 bases and J lost 11; bases outside the gene matches: 11. This CDR3 is 15 amino acids long. CDR3 coding DNA: TGTGCCAGCAGTTTAAGGGGCGGGAGGGCCTCGGGGCAGTATTTT. Its protein product is CASSLRGGRASGQYF.

This clonotype was seen ten or more times. The rearrangement links TRBV20-1 to TRBJ2-5; no definite D call. Germline V gene sequence: CDR1 DFQATT, CDR2 SNEGSKA (reference sequence). The CDR3 is made up of 16 amino acids. The V gene lost 6 bases and the J gene lost 1 base, with 21 bases spanning the gap. In nucleotides, the CDR3 is TGCAGTGCCACCAGTCCCGCCGCCCACTCCCAAGAGACCCAGTACTTC. Residues: CSATSPAAHSQETQYF.

In its sample, this clonotype was seen many times. V and J are TRBV2 and TRBJ2-4, with 13 bases lining up with TRBD2. The CDR3 covers 18 residues. Germline CDR1 and CDR2: SNHLY and FYNNEI. V dropped 8 bases and J dropped 0; count of bases not matched to a gene: 10. CDR3 sequence (DNA): TGTGCCAGCGTCCCGGGACTAGCGGGGCGCTTAGCCAAAAACATTCAGTACTTC. Its protein is CASVPGLAGRLAKNIQYF.

This clonotype was seen only a few times. The chain joins TRBV20-1 to TRBJ2-1, with D uncertain. CDR1 and CDR2 (germline): DFQATT, SNEGSKA (reference sequence). The CDR3 extends over 15 amino acids. The V end lost 4 bases, the J end lost 0 bases, and 13 bases lay between the germline ends. CDR3 in DNA: TGCAGTGCTATGGGCTTCCCAAACTCCTACAATGAGCAGTTCTTC. This translates into CSAMGFPNSYNEQFF.

The V gene is TRBV10-3, the J gene TRBJ2-5, with TRBD1 matching over 8 bases. The V gene end was trimmed by 8 bases and the J gene end by 2 bases; junction bases not matched to a gene: 7. The germline CDR1 and CDR2 sequences are ENHRY and SYGVKD. The CDR3 spans 14 residues. CDR3 bases: TGTGCCATCTCCCCGACAGGGGCTCAAGAGACCCAGTACTTC. Translated, it gives CAISPTGAQETQYF.

This clonotype was picked up many times. The chain links TRBV4-2 to TRBJ2-3; TRBD2 agrees at 13 bases. Germline V gene data show CDR1 as LGHNA and CDR2 as YNFKEQ. V lost 5 bases, J lost 6 bases, and 8 bases stayed unmatched. The CDR3 length is 16 residues. For the CDR3, the DNA is TGTGCCAGCAGCGTCCGACTAGCGGGAGGAGGTGATACGCAGTATTTT. It yields the protein CASSVRLAGGGDTQYF.

The table lists this clonotype with many counts. V and J are TRBV5-4 and TRBJ1-1, with a possible D match to TRBD1 (5 bases). The CDR3 is 14 amino acids. CDR1 and CDR2 (germline): SGHNT, YYREEE (reference sequence). Between the trimmed V and J ends, which lost 0 bases and 4 bases, there was a span of 10 bases. For the CDR3, the DNA is TGTGCCAGCAGCTTGGAGGGGTTCGCCACTGAAGCTTTCTTT. It translates to CASSLEGFATEAFF.

This clonotype has at least ten counts. The rearrangement links TRBV20-1 to TRBJ2-7, with 7 positions matching TRBD1. Germline CDR1 DFQATT, CDR2 SNEGSKA (reference sequence). With V trimmed by 3 bases and J by 3 bases, 8 bases remained unmatched. This CDR3 is 14 amino acids long. CDR3 sequence (DNA): TGCAGTGCTAGTCCTCCACAGGGGAACTACGAGCAGTACTTC. Its protein product is CSASPPQGNYEQYF.

The rearrangement uses TRBV10-3 and TRBJ1-6; maybe TRBD1 (5 bases). With 4 bases removed from V and 7 bases from J, the gap between germline ends came to 8 bases. CDR1 and CDR2 (germline): ENHRY, SYGVKD. The CDR3 contains 13 residues. The CDR3 spells CAISGGLNSPLHF. In nucleotides, the CDR3 is TGTGCCATCAGTGGGGGCTTAAATTCACCCCTCCACTTT.

This clonotype has a handful of counts. The chain has TRBV5-6 and TRBJ2-5; tentatively, D is TRBD1 (6 bases). Germline V gene sequence: CDR1 SGHDT, CDR2 YYEEEE. This CDR3 spans 13 amino acids. V was pared by 3 bases and J by 5 bases, with 11 bases between. The CDR3 loop reads CASSWDTGETQYF. In DNA, the CDR3 is TGTGCCAGCAGCTGGGACACTGGGGAGACCCAGTACTTC.

This clonotype was counted only a few times. The CDR3 nucleotides read TGTGCCAGCAGTTTATCTTGGTCTAGCCGGTACGAGCAGTACTTC. Protein sequence: CASSLSWSSRYEQYF. The chain links TRBV27 to TRBJ2-7; a possible D gene is TRBD2 (5 bases). Trimming removed 0 bases at V and 4 bases at J, with 13 bases between. Looked up from germline, CDR1 is MNHEY and CDR2 is SMNVEV (reference sequence). The CDR3 contains 15 residues.

There are a few counts of this clonotype. This chain joins TRBV4-2 and TRBJ1-6; the D gene is possibly TRBD1 (6 bases). CDR1 and CDR2 from the germline V gene are LGHNA and YNFKEQ. V dropped 1 base and J dropped 8 bases, with 15 bases sitting between them. The CDR3 is made up of 16 amino acids. Here the CDR3 reads CASSQGGGHNDSPLHF. In nucleotides, the CDR3 is TGTGCCAGCAGCCAAGGTGGGGGGCATAATGATTCACCCCTCCACTTT.

This clonotype was detected many times. V is TRBV28 and J is TRBJ2-5; D unclear. The CDR3 loop spans 14 amino acids. The germline V gene encodes CDR1 MDHEN and CDR2 SYDVKM. The V and J ends lost 4 bases and 1 base respectively, with 10 bases between them. This CDR3 reads CASSSPGFQETQYF. CDR3 nucleotides: TGTGCCAGCAGTTCACCGGGTTTCCAAGAGACCCAGTACTTC.

This rearrangement joins TRBV6-5 to TRBJ1-3; weak D call: TRBD1 (6 bases). Germline V CDR1 and CDR2: MNHEY, SVGAGI. This CDR3 comprises 19 residues. Trimming cost V 2 bases and J 4 bases, with 24 bases left between them. The DNA of the CDR3 is TGTGCCAGCAGTTACCCTAGTTACGGACAGCACCAACTCGGAAACACCATATATTTT. Protein product: CASSYPSYGQHQLGNTIYF.

The chain employs TRBV28 and TRBJ1-3; 9 bases fit TRBD1. In germline, CDR1 is MDHEN, CDR2 SYDVKM. The CDR3 totals 17 residues. V shed 6 bases and J 0 bases; nucleotides not matched to a gene: 9. CDR3 sequence reads: CASSLRDRVLSGNTIYF. The CDR3 nucleotides read TGTGCCAGCAGCCTCCGGGACAGGGTCCTCTCTGGAAACACCATATATTTT. Supplemented by reference TRBV28 and TRBJ1-3, the full variable domain reads DVKVTQSSRYLVKRTGEKVFLECVQDMDHENMFWYRQDPGLGLRLIYFSYDVKMKEKGDIPEGYSVSREKKERFSLILESASTNQTSMYLCASSLRDRVLSGNTIYFGEGSWLTVV.

In this sample, this clonotype turned up many times. The chain carries TRBV5-1 and TRBJ2-7; D ambiguous. V lost 4 bases to trimming and J lost 3 bases, with 20 bases between them. The germline V gene has CDR1 SGHRS and CDR2 YFSETQ. This CDR3 spans 16 amino acids. CDR3 DNA: TGCGCCAGCAGCCATCATGCAGAGACCGGATTCTACGAGCAGTACTTC. It codes for CASSHHAETGFYEQYF. The full variable domain, its missing parts supplied by reference TRBV5-1 and TRBJ2-7, is KAGVTQTPRYLIKTRGQQVTLSCSPISGHRSVSWYQQTPGQGLQFLFEYFSETQRNKGNFPGRFSGRQFSNSRSEMNVSTLELGDSALYLCASSHHAETGFYEQYFGPGTRLTVT.

This clonotype was picked up many times. The V gene is TRBV6-2 or TRBV6-3, the J gene TRBJ2-7; the D is unclear. V was trimmed by 3 bases and J by 0 bases, leaving 9 bases between them. The germline V gene encodes CDR1 MNHEY and CDR2 SVGEGT. The CDR3 is made up of 14 amino acids. This CDR3 is CASSYSLGSYEQYF. The CDR3, as DNA: TGTGCCAGCAGTTATAGTCTCGGCTCCTACGAGCAGTACTTC.

This chain uses TRBV28 with TRBJ2-1; D is tentatively TRBD1 or TRBD2 (5 bases each). The CDR3 extends over 15 amino acids. Trimming shortened V by 7 bases and J by 8 bases, and 21 bases separated the two germline ends. Germline CDR1 is MDHEN and CDR2 is SYDVKM. DNA of the CDR3: TGTGCCAGCATCATCCGGGACCGCGGTGTCGATGAGCAGTTCTTC. It codes for CASIIRDRGVDEQFF. Using reference TRBV28 and TRBJ2-1 for the parts outside the CDR3, the full variable domain is DVKVTQSSRYLVKRTGEKVFLECVQDMDHENMFWYRQDPGLGLRLIYFSYDVKMKEKGDIPEGYSVSREKKERFSLILESASTNQTSMYLCASIIRDRGVDEQFFGPGTRLTVL.

This clonotype occurred many times. The genes are TRBV7-3 and TRBJ2-1; 10 positions agree with TRBD2. CDR3 length: 14 amino acids. CDR1 is SGHTA, CDR2 FQGTGA, per germline. V lost 4 bases, J lost 9 bases, and 6 bases stayed unmatched. The CDR3 sequence: CASSSRLAGGEQFF. The DNA for the CDR3 is TGTGCCAGCAGCTCCCGACTAGCGGGCGGTGAGCAGTTCTTC.

This clonotype was found many times. The V call is TRBV5-1, the J call TRBJ1-4; the D is unclear. This CDR3 has 15 residues. Germline loops: CDR1 SGHRS, CDR2 YFSETQ. V lost 2 bases and J lost 8, with 16 bases in between. The CDR3: CASSLWGGENEKLFF. Written as DNA, the CDR3 is TGCGCCAGCAGCTTATGGGGAGGCGAAAACGAAAAACTGTTTTTT.

The V call is TRBV20-1, the J call TRBJ1-2, with D possibly matching TRBD1 (5 bases). Germline V gene lookup returns CDR1 DFQATT and CDR2 SNEGSKA (reference sequence). Trimming took 0 bases from V and 3 from J, leaving 11 bases between them. This CDR3 comprises 14 residues. Here the CDR3 reads CSARDKGRDYGYTF. In DNA, the CDR3 is TGCAGTGCTAGAGACAAGGGGCGCGACTATGGCTACACCTTC.

The chain is built from TRBV5-4 and TRBJ2-3; D may match TRBD1 or TRBD2 (5 bases each). Germline V lookup: CDR1 SGHNT, CDR2 YYREEE (reference sequence). Trimming stripped 4 bases from V and 3 bases from J, with 12 bases between. The CDR3 covers 14 residues. DNA for the CDR3: TGTGCCAGCAGCGGGGCCGGGGCAACAGATACGCAGTATTTT. As protein: CASSGAGATDTQYF.